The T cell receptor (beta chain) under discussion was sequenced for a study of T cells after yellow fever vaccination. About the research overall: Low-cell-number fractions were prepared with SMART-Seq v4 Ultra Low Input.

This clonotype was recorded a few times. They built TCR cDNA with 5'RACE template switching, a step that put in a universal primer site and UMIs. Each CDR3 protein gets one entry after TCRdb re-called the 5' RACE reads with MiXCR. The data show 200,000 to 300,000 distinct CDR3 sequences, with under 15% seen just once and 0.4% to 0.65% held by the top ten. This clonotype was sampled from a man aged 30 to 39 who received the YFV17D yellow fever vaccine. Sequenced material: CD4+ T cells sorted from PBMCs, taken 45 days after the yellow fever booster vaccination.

The CDR3 loop reads CASSFKLQGSYNEQFF. The CDR3 nucleotides read TGTGCCAGCAGCTTCAAGTTGCAGGGCTCCTACAATGAGCAGTTCTTC. The genes are TRBV5-4 and TRBJ2-1; D may be TRBD1 (5 bases). Trimming stripped 2 bases from V and 0 bases from J, with 12 bases between. The CDR3 sequence is 16 residues long. In germline, CDR1 is SGHNT, CDR2 YYREEE (reference sequence).